This T cell receptor (beta chain) was documented in a study of CD8+CD57+ T cells in acquired aplastic anemia. Study as a whole: Each DNA sample taken from sorted CD4+ and CD8+ cells came to 3.2 ug on average.

Profiling of TCR beta VDJ combinations and CDR3 sequences used genomic DNA as template. TCRdb called the reads again in MiXCR, with one record for every CDR3 protein. The sample carries 150,000 or so distinct CDR3 sequences, approximately 52% recorded once. A remark on this clonotype: Its target is not known.

The study, taken as a whole, reports: Found in both controls and patients were twenty-nine CD8+ CDR3 sequences.

Trimming stripped 6 bases from V and 2 bases from J, with 19 bases between. This CDR3 is built from 17 residues. Germline lookup yields CDR1 SGHVS and CDR2 FNYEAQ. CD8+CD57+ cell expansion, shown by flow cytometry, had occurred in the patients selected for sequencing. Severe acquired aplastic anemia affected all patients. This clonotype was obtained from a human donor with aplastic anemia. This chain links TRBV7-6 with TRBJ1-4; possibly TRBD1 for D (6 bases). Input material: sorted CD4+, CD8+, or CD8+CD57+ T cells (not recorded which) from PBMCs. For the CDR3, the DNA is TGTGCCAGCAGAGCGCGTGGGGGGCTTGGCACTAATGAAAAACTGTTTTTT. The encoded protein is CASRARGGLGTNEKLFF.